The clone carrying this T cell receptor beta chain occurred a few times. These data belong to a study of T-cell reconstitution after alpha-beta-depleted transplantation in children. Construction of the TCRbeta library involved unique molecular identifiers. TCRdb reprocessed the PCR reads with MiXCR, giving one entry per CDR3 protein. The table has approximately 520,000 distinct CDR3 sequences, 9.5% to 12% seen once. The CDR3 is 17 amino acids. Trimming removed 5 bases from V and 1 base from J; junction bases left unmatched: 7. Germline-derived CDR1 and CDR2 are SEHNR and FQNEAQ (reference sequence). This material consisted of PBMCs, mostly from graft donor cells, taken 180 days after TCRalphabeta/CD19-depleted stem cell transplant. The rearrangement uses TRBV7-9 and TRBJ2-6; 8 bases fit TRBD2. This receptor was identified in a female patient aged 2-10 years who had a stem cell transplant for aplastic anemia, so the T cells may come from the graft donor. CDR3 sequence: CASSPAGGGSGANVLTF. For the CDR3, the DNA is TGTGCCAGCAGCCCGGCGGGGGGCGGATCTGGGGCCAACGTCCTGACTTTC.